Following are 16 T cell receptor beta chains from one sample sequenced in a study of cytomegalovirus exposure and HLA in healthy donors (dated by TCRdb to 2015 to 2018). The library relied on the immunoSEQ multiplex PCR assay. For the multiplex PCR, a mixture combining 60 forward primers for TCR Vbeta segments and 13 reverse primers for TCR Jbeta segments was used. The table comes from immuneACCESS by way of TCRdb, which keeps in-frame sequences with V and J called. Part of the clones is missing from these tables; in studies checked, under half for an unresolved V gene and the rest for unknown reasons. The sample has some 130,000 clones on record, about 80% of them singletons. The ten largest account for roughly 2% of the sample. The sequenced material came from PBMCs. The receptors were sampled from a man between 18 and 35 years old in good health and CMV-seronegative.

This clone was observed once. This chain connects TRBV18 to TRBJ2-2, with 8 nucleotides matching TRBD2. V was pared by 6 bases and J by 0 bases, with 12 bases of the junction left unmatched. Germline V gene sequence: CDR1 KGHSH, CDR2 LQKENI. The CDR3 totals 18 residues. The CDR3 DNA is TGTGCCAGCTCCCGGGCCCTGACTAGCGCAACGAACACCGGGGAGCTGTTTTTT. This gives the protein CASSRALTSATNTGELFF.

V gene TRBV11-3 combines with J gene TRBJ2-1; a weak D match, TRBD1 (6 bases). The germline CDR1 and CDR2 sequences are SGHNT and YENEEA. This CDR3 spans 12 amino acids. V was trimmed by 5 bases and J by 8 bases, leaving 10 bases between them. The CDR3: CASSGPGDEQFF. The CDR3 region has the DNA TGTGCCAGCAGCGGTCCAGGGGATGAGCAGTTCTTC.

This clone occurred a few times. CDR3 DNA: TGTGCCAGCAGTGTCTCAGAGACCCAGTACTTC. Encoded protein: CASSVSETQYF. V and J are TRBV6-1 and TRBJ2-5; D gene uncertain. CDR3 length: 11 amino acids. The V and J ends lost 4 bases and 4 bases respectively, with 4 bases between them. Looked up from germline, CDR1 is MNHNS and CDR2 is SASEGT.

The chain recombines TRBV7-3 with TRBJ1-1; no definite D call. The length of the CDR3 is 15 residues. V was shortened by 2 bases and J by 0 bases, with 10 bases between the two germline ends. Germline CDR1 is SGHTA and CDR2 is FQGTGA. The CDR3 region is CASSLEPGMNTEAFF. Written as DNA, the CDR3 is TGTGCCAGCAGCTTAGAACCGGGTATGAACACTGAAGCTTTCTTT.

The rearrangement links TRBV29-1 to TRBJ1-2, with unresolved D. V lost 7 bases and J 4 bases, leaving 22 bases between the germline ends. There are 15 residues in the CDR3. The germline CDR1 and CDR2 sequences are SQVTM and ANQGSEA. The DNA of the CDR3 is TGCAGCGCCGTCTTACAGTCGATCGCTACCTATGGCTACACCTTC. It encodes CSAVLQSIATYGYTF.

V is TRBV7-6 and J is TRBJ2-2; TRBD2 is a possible D gene (6 bases). Trimming removed 4 bases from V and 2 bases from J, with 17 bases in between. Germline assignment: CDR1 SGHVS and CDR2 FNYEAQ. The CDR3 is 17 residues long. The CDR3 sequence is CASSSEGSGVNTGELFF. CDR3 nucleotides: TGTGCCAGCAGCTCAGAAGGTAGCGGTGTAAACACCGGGGAGCTGTTTTTT.

This rearrangement joins TRBV11-2 to TRBJ2-7; 12 bases fit TRBD1. Germline CDR1 reads SGHAT; CDR2 reads FQNNGV. The CDR3 sequence is 14 residues long. J gave up 7 bases and V 5 bases, and 6 bases lay outside the gene matches. CDR3 coding DNA: TGTGCCAGCAGCCCCCGGGACAGGGGGCGTGAGCAGTACTTC. Its protein product is CASSPRDRGREQYF.

The V gene is TRBV27, the J gene TRBJ1-2; 7 bases are a match to TRBD1. This CDR3 has 14 residues. The germline CDR1 and CDR2 sequences are MNHEY and SMNVEV (reference sequence). The trim removed 6 bases at V and 0 bases at J, leaving 4 bases unmatched. CDR3 sequence (DNA): TGTGCCAGCAGAACTCAGGGGGCTAACTATGGCTACACCTTC. Translating gives CASRTQGANYGYTF.

The chain uses TRBV5-4 and TRBJ1-2, with 9 bases identical to TRBD1. The CDR3 runs 16 residues. Trimming at V came to 0 bases and at J to 1 base, leaving 4 bases not matched to a gene. Germline V CDR1 and CDR2: SGHNT, YYREEE (reference sequence). The CDR3 region is CASSLVGTGYNYGYTF. In DNA, the CDR3 is TGTGCCAGCAGCTTGGTTGGGACAGGGTATAACTATGGCTACACCTTC.

V and J are TRBV5-1 and TRBJ2-1; maybe TRBD1 (5 bases). CDR1 is SGHRS, CDR2 YFSETQ, per germline. Deletions cut 0 bases from V and 1 base from J, with 8 bases between. CDR3 length equals 15 residues. CDR3 loop: CASSLEGNSYNEQFF. The DNA for the CDR3 is TGCGCCAGCAGCTTGGAGGGGAATTCCTACAATGAGCAGTTCTTC.

V gene TRBV7-2 combines with J gene TRBJ1-1, with 7 nucleotides matching TRBD1. Germline CDR1 reads SGHTA; CDR2 reads FQGNSA. The CDR3 sequence is 16 residues long. The J segment lost 3 bases and the V segment lost 5 bases, leaving 12 bases of the junction unmatched. The CDR3 DNA is TGTGCCAGCAGCCCATTCCTTAGACAGGGTTACACTGAAGCTTTCTTT. Translation gives CASSPFLRQGYTEAFF.

The chain links TRBV19 to TRBJ2-1; maybe TRBD2 (6 bases). Between the trimmed V and J ends, which lost 3 bases and 5 bases, there was a span of 20 bases. The CDR3 has 17 amino acids. Germline values: CDR1 LNHDA, CDR2 SQIVND (reference sequence). The CDR3, as DNA: TGTGCCAGTAGTATGGGAGTCGGACTACCGTCTAACAATGAGCAGTTCTTC. Its protein is CASSMGVGLPSNNEQFF.

Of note for this clone: Likely a read error: the CDR3 ends without its conserved phenylalanine or tryptophan. The rearrangement joins TRBV11-2 to TRBJ1-5; tentative D call: TRBD1 (6 bases). The CDR3 loop spans 14 amino acids. The V end lost 5 bases, the J end lost 5 bases, and 13 bases lay between the germline ends. Germline V gene sequence: CDR1 SGHAT, CDR2 FQNNGV. CDR3 bases: TGTGCCAGCAGCCCCGGACAGTACGATCAGCCCCAGCATGTT. Its protein product is CASSPGQYDQPQHV.

The chain has TRBV19 and TRBJ2-7, with a weak D call TRBD1 (6 bases). Germline assignment: CDR1 LNHDA and CDR2 SQIVND (reference sequence). V lost 5 bases to trimming and J lost 6 bases, with 17 bases between them. The CDR3 has 14 amino acids. Written as DNA, the CDR3 is TGTGCCAGTAGTGACAGGAGTTCTACCTGCGAGCAGTACTTC. Its protein product is CASSDRSSTCEQYF.

The chain recombines TRBV11-1 with TRBJ1-1, with D possibly TRBD1 on 6 matching bases. The CDR3 length is 17 residues. Germline CDR1 is SGHAT and CDR2 is FQDESV (reference sequence). Between the trimmed V and J ends, which lost 5 bases and 3 bases, there was a span of 22 bases. The DNA for the CDR3 is TGTGCCAGCAGCCAAACGTCGACACAGGGCCCTGACACTGAAGCTTTCTTT. Encoded protein: CASSQTSTQGPDTEAFF.

The chain links TRBV7-2 to TRBJ2-7; no clear D. In germline, CDR1 is SGHTA, CDR2 FQGNSA. This CDR3 comprises 13 residues. V was clipped by 3 bases and J by 6 bases, with 12 bases between them. The CDR3 spells CASSFDSMGEQYF. The DNA of the CDR3 is TGTGCCAGCAGCTTCGACTCTATGGGCGAGCAGTACTTC.